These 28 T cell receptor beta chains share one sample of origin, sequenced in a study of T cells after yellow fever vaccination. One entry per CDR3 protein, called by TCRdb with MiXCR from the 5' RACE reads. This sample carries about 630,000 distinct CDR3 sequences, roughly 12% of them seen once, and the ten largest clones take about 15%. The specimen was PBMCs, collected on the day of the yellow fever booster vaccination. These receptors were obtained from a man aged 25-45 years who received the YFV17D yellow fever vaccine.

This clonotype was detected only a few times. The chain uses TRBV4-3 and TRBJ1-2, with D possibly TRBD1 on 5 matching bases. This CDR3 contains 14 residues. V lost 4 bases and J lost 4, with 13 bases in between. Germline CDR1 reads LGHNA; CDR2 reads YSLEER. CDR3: CASSLGGGSYGYTF. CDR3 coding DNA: TGCGCCAGCAGCCTAGGTGGGGGAAGCTATGGCTACACCTTC.

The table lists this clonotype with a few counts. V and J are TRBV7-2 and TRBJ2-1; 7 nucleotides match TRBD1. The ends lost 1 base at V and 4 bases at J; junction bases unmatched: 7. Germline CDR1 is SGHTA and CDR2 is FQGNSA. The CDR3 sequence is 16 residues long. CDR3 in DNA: TGTGCCAGCAGCTTAGGAGGACTCAGGGGGTACAATGAGCAGTTCTTC. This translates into CASSLGGLRGYNEQFF.

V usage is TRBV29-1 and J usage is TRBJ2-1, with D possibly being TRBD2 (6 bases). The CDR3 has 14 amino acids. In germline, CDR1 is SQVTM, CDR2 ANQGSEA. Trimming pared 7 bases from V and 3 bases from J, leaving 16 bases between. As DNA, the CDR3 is TGCAGCGCTAACCTCGGGACTCTCTACAATGAGCAGTTCTTC. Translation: CSANLGTLYNEQFF.

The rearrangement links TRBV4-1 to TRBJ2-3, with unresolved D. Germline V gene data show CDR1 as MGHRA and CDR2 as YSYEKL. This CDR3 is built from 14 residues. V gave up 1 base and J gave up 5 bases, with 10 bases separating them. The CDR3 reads CASSQVGSVDTQYF. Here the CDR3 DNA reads TGCGCCAGCAGCCAAGTAGGATCGGTAGATACGCAGTATTTT.

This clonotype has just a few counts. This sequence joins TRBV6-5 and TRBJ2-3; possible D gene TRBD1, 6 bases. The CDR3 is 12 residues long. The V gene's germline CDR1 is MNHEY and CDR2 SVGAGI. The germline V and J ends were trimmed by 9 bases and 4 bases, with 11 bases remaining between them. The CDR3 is CASGRGSDTQYF. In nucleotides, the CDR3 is TGTGCCAGTGGCAGGGGTTCAGATACGCAGTATTTT.

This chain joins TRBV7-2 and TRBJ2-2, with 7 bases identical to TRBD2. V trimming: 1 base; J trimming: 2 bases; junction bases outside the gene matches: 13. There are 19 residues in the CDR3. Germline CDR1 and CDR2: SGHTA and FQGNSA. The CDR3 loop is CASSLGLGWSSGNTGELFF. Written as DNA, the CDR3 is TGTGCCAGCAGCTTAGGGCTGGGGTGGTCTAGCGGAAACACCGGGGAGCTGTTTTTT. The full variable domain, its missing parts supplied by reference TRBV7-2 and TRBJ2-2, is GAGVSQSPSNKVTEKGKDVELRCDPISGHTALYWYRQSLGQGLEFLIYFQGNSAPDKSGLPSDRFSAERTGGSVSTLTIQRTQQEDSAVYLCASSLGLGWSSGNTGELFFGEGSRLTVL.

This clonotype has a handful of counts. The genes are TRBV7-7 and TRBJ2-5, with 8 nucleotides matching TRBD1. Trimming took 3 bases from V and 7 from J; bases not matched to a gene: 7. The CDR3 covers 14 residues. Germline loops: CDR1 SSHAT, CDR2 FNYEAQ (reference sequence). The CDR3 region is CASSFQTGAGTQYF. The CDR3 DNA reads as TGTGCCAGCAGCTTCCAGACAGGGGCTGGGACCCAGTACTTC.

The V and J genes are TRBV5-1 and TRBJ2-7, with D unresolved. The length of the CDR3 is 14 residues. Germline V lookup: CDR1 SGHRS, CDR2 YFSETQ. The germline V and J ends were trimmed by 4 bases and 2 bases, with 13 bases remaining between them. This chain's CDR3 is CASSSGWSPYEQYF. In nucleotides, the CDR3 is TGCGCCAGCAGCAGTGGTTGGTCTCCCTACGAGCAGTACTTC.

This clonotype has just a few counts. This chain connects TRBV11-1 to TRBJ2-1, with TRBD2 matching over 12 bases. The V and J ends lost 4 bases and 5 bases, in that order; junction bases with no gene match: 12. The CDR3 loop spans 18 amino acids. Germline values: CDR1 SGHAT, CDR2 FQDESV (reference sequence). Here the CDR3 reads CASSSPGLAGFYDNEQFF. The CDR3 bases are TGTGCCAGCAGCTCACCGGGACTAGCGGGCTTCTATGACAATGAGCAGTTCTTC.

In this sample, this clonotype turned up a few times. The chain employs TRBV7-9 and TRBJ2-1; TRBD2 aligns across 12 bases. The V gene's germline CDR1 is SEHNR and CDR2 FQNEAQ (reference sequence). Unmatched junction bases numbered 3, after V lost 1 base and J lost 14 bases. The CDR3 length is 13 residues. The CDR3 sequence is CASSLGTSGDEFF. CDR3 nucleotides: TGTGCCAGCAGCTTAGGGACTAGCGGGGATGAGTTCTTC.

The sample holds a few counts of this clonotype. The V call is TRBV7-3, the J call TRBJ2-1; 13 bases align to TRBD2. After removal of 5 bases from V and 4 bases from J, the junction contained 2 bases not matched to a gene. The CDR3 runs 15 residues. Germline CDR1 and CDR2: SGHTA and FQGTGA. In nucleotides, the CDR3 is TGTGCCAGCAGCACTAGCGGGAGGGAATACAATGAGCAGTTCTTC. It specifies CASSTSGREYNEQFF.

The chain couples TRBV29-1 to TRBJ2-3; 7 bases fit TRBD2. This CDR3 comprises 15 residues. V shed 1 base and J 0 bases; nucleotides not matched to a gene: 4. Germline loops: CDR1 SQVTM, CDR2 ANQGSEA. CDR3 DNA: TGCAGCGTTGAAGGCGGGAGAGGGAGCACAGATACGCAGTATTTT. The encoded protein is CSVEGGRGSTDTQYF.

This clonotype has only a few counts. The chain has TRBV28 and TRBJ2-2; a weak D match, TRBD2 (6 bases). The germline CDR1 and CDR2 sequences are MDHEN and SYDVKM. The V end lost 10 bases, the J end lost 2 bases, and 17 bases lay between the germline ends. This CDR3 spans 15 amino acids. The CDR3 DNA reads TGTGCCACCAAAACGGCTAGCGCTAACACCGGGGAGCTGTTTTTT. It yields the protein CATKTASANTGELFF.

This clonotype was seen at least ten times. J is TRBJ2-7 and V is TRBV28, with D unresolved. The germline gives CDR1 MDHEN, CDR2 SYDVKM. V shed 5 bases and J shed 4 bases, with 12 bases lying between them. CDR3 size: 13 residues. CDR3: CASSLRTEYEQYF. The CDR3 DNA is TGTGCCAGCAGTCTCCGAACGGAATACGAGCAGTACTTC.

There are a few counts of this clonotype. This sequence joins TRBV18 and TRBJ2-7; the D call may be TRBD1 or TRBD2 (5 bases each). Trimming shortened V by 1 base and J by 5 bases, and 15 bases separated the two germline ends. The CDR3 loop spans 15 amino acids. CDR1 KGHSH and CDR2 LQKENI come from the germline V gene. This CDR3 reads CASSPRTGPTHEQYF. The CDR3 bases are TGTGCCAGCTCACCACGGACGGGACCCACCCACGAGCAGTACTTC. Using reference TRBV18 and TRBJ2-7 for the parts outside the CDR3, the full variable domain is NAGVMQNPRHLVRRRGQEARLRCSPMKGHSHVYWYRQLPEEGLKFMVYLQKENIIDESGMPKERFSAEFPKEGPSILRIQQVVRGDSAAYFCASSPRTGPTHEQYFGPGTRLTVT.

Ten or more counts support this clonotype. CDR3 loop: CSALGQSSEGYTF. The CDR3 coding sequence is TGCAGCGCCTTAGGACAGTCCTCTGAGGGCTACACCTTC. The rearrangement uses TRBV29-1 and TRBJ1-2; TRBD1 might be the D (6 bases). CDR3 length: 13 amino acids. Looked up from germline, CDR1 is SQVTM and CDR2 is ANQGSEA. Trimming left V 7 bases short and J 8 bases short, with 20 bases between. The entire variable domain, with the rest obtained from reference TRBV29-1 and TRBJ1-2, is as follows: SAVISQKPSRDICQRGTSLTIQCQVDSQVTMMFWYRQQPGQSLTLIATANQGSEATYESGFVIDKFPISRPNLTFSTLTVSNMSPEDSSIYLCSALGQSSEGYTFGSGTRLTVV.

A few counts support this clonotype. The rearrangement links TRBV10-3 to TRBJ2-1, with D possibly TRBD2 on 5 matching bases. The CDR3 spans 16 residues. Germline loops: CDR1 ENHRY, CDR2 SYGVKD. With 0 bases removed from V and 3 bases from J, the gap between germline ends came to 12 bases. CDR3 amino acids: CAISESGGQGYNEQFF. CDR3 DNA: TGTGCCATCAGTGAGTCCGGCGGGCAAGGCTACAATGAGCAGTTCTTC.

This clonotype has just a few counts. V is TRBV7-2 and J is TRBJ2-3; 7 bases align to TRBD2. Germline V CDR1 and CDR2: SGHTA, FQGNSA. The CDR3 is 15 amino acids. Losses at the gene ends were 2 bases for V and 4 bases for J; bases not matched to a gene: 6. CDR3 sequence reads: CASSLNGRPPDTQYF. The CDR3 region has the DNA TGTGCCAGCAGCTTAAACGGGAGGCCCCCAGATACGCAGTATTTT.

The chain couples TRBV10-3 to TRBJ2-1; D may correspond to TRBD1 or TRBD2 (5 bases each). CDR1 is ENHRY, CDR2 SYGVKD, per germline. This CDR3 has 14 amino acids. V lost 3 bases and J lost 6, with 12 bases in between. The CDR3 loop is CAISERSGTNEQFF. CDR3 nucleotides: TGTGCCATCAGTGAACGGTCAGGGACCAATGAGCAGTTCTTC.

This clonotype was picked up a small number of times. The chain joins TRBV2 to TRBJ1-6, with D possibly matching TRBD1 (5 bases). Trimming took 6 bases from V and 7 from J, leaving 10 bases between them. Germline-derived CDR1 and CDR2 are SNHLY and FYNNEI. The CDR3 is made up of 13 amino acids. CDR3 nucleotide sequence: TGTGCCAGCAGGACGGCAGGGAATTCACCCCTCCACTTT. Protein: CASRTAGNSPLHF.

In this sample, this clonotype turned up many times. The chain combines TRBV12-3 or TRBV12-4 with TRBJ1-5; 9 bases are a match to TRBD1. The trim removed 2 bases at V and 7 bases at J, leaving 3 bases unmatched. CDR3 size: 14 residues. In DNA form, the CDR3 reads TGTGCCAGCAGTTTAAATGGACAGGGGCAGCCCCAGCATTTT. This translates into CASSLNGQGQPQHF.

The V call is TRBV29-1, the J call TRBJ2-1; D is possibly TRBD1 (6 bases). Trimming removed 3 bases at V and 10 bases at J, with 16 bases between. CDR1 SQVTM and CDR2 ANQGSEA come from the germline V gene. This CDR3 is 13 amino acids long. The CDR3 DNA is TGCAGCGTTGACAGGGGCTACCAGGGGGAGCAGTTCTTC. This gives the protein CSVDRGYQGEQFF.

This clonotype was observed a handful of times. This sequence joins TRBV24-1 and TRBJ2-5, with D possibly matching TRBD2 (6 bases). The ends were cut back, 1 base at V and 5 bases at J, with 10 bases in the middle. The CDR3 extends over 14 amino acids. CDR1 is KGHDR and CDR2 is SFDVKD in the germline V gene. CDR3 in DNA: TGTGCCACCAGTGATTTTGGGGGGAAGGAGACCCAGTACTTC. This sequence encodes CATSDFGGKETQYF.

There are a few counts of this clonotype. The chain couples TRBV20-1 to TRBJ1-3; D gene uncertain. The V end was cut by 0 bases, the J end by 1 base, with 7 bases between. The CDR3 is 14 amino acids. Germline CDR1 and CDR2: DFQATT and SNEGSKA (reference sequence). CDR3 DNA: TGCAGTGCTAGAGATACGGGTTCTGGAAACACCATATATTTT. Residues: CSARDTGSGNTIYF.

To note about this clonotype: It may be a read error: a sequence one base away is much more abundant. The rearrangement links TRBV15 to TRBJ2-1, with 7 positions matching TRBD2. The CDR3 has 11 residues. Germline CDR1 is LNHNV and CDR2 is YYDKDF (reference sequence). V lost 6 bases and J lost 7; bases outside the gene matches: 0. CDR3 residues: CATRGGNEQFF. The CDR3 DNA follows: TGTGCCACCAGGGGGGGGAATGAGCAGTTCTTC.

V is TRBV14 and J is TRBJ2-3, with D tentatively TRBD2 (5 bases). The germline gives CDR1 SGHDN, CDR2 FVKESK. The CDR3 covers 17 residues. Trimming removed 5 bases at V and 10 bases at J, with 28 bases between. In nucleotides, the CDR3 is TGTGCCAGCAGCTCCCATTTAGCGCCGACGGGGTTTACCGCGCAGTATTTT. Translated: CASSSHLAPTGFTAQYF.

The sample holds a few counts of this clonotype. Written as DNA, the CDR3 is TGTGCCAGCAATCCCTCAGTAGGGCCGGGGCAGCCCCAGCATTTT. The encoded protein is CASNPSVGPGQPQHF. The J gene is TRBJ1-5, the V gene TRBV28; no clear D gene. Germline V gene sequence: CDR1 MDHEN, CDR2 SYDVKM. The CDR3 has 15 amino acids. V shed 7 bases and J shed 7 bases, with 20 bases lying between them. Together with reference TRBV28 and TRBJ1-5, the CDR3 gives the full variable domain: DVKVTQSSRYLVKRTGEKVFLECVQDMDHENMFWYRQDPGLGLRLIYFSYDVKMKEKGDIPEGYSVSREKKERFSLILESASTNQTSMYLCASNPSVGPGQPQHFGDGTRLSIL.

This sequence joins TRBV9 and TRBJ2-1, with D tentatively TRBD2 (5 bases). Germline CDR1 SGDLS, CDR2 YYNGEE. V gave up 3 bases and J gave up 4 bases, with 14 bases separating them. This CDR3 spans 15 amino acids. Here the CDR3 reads CASSGGARGYNEQFF. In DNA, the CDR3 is TGTGCCAGCAGCGGGGGAGCGAGAGGGTACAATGAGCAGTTCTTC. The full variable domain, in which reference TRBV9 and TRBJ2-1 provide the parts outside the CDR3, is DSGVTQTPKHLITATGQRVTLRCSPRSGDLSVYWYQQSLDQGLQFLIQYYNGEERAKGNILERFSAQQFPDLHSELNLSSLELGDSALYFCASSGGARGYNEQFFGPGTRLTVL.